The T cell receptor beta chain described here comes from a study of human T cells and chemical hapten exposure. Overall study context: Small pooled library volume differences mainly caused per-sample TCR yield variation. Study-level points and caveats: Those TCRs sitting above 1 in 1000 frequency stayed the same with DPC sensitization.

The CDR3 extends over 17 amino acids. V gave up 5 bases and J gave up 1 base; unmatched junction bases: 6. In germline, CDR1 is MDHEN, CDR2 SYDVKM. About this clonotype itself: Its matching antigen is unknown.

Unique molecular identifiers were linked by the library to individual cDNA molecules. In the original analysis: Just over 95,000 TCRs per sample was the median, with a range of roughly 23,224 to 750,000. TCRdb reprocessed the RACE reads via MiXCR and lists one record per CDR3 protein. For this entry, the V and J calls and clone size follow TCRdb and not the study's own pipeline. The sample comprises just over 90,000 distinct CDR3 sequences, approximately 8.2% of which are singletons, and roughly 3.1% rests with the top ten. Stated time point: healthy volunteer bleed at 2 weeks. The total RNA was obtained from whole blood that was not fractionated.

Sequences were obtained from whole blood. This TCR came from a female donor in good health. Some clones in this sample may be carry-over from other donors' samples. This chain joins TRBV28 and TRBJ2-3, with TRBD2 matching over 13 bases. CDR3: CASSLITSGRGTDTQYF. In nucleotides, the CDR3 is TGTGCCAGCAGTCTAATAACTAGCGGGAGGGGCACAGATACGCAGTATTTT.